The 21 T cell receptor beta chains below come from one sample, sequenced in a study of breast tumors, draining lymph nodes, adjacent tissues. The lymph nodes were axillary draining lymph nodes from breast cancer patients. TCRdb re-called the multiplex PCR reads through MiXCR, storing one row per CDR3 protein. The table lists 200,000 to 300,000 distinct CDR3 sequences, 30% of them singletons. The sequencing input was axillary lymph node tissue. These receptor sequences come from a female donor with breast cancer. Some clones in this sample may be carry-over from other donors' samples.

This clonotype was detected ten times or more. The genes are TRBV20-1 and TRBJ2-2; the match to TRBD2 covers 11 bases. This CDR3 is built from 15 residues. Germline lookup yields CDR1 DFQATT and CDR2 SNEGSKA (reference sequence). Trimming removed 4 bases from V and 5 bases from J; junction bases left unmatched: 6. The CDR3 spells CSAKVLAGATGELFF. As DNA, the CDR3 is TGCAGTGCTAAAGTACTAGCGGGAGCGACCGGGGAGCTGTTTTTT.

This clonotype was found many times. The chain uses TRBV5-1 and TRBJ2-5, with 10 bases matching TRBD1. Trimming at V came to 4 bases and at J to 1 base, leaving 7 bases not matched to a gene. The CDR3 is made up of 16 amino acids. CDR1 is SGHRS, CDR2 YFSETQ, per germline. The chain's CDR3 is CASSLTGTGVQETQYF. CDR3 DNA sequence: TGCGCCAGCAGCCTTACCGGGACAGGGGTCCAAGAGACCCAGTACTTC.

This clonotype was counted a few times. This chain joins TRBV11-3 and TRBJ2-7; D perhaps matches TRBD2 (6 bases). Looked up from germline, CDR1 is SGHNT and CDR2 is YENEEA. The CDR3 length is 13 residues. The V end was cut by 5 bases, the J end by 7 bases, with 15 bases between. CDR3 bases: TGTGCCAGCAGCCCCGGGACTCAGGTAGAGCAGTACTTC. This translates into CASSPGTQVEQYF.

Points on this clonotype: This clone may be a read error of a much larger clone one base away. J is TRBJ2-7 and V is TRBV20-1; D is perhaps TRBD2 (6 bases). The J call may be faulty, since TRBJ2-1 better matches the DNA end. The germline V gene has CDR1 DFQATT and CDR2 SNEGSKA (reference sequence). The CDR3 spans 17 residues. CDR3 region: CSARDQLTSSYSYEQFF. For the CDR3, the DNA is TGCAGTGCTAGAGATCAATTAACTAGCAGCTACTCCTACGAGCAGTTCTTC.

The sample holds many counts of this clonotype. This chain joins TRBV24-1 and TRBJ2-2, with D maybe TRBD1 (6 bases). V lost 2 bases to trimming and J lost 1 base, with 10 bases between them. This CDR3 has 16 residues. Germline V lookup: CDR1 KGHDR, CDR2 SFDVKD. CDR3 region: CATSDSRGWNTGELFF. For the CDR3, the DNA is TGTGCCACCAGTGATTCCAGGGGATGGAACACCGGGGAGCTGTTTTTT.

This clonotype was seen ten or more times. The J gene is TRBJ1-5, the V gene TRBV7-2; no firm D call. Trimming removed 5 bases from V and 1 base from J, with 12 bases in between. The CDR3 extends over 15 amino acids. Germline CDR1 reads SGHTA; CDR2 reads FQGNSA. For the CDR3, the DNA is TGTGCCAGCAGCCCCTACCGGGAGAGCAATCAGCCCCAGCATTTT. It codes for CASSPYRESNQPQHF.

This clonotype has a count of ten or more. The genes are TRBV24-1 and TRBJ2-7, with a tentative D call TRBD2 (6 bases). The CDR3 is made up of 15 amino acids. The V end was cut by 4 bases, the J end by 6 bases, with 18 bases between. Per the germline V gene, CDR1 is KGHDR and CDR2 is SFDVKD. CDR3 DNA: TGTGCCACCAGTGACGCCGGATCACCACTAGCCGAGCAGTACTTC. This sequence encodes CATSDAGSPLAEQYF.

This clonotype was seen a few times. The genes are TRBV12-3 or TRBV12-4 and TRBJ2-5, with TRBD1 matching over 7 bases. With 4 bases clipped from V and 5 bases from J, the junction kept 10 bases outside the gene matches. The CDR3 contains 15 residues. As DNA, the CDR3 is TGTGCCAGCAGTTGGGCGGACAGGTCGGTTGAGACCCAGTACTTC. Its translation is CASSWADRSVETQYF.

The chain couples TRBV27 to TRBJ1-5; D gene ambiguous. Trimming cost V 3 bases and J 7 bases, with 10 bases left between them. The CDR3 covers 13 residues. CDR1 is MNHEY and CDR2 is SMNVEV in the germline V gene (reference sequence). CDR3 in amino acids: CASSFNLRQPQHF. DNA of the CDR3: TGTGCCAGCAGTTTCAACTTAAGGCAGCCCCAGCATTTT.

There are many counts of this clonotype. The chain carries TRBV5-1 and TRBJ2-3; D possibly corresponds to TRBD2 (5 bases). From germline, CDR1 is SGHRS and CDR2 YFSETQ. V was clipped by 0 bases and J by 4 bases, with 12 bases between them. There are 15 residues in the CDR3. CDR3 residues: CASSLVDRAADTQYF. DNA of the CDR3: TGCGCCAGCAGCTTGGTCGATAGAGCGGCAGATACGCAGTATTTT.

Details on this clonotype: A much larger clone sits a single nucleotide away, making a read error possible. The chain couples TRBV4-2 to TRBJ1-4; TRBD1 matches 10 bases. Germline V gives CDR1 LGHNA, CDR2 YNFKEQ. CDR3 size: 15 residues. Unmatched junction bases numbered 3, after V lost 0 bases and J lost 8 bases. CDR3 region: CASSQDGQGGEKLFF. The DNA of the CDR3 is TGTGCCAGCAGCCAAGACGGACAGGGGGGCGAAAAACTGTTTTTT.

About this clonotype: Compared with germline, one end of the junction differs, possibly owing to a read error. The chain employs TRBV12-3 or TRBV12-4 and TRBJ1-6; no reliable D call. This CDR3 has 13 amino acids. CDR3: CAGRRNWNSPLHF. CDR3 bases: TGTGCCGGCAGACGTAATTGGAATTCGCCCCTCCACTTT.

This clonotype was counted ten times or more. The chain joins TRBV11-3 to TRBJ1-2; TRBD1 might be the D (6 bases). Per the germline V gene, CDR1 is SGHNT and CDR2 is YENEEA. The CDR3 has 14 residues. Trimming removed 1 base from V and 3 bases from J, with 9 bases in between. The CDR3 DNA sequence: TGTGCCAGCAGCTTAGCACAGGGAGACTATGGCTACACCTTC. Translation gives CASSLAQGDYGYTF.

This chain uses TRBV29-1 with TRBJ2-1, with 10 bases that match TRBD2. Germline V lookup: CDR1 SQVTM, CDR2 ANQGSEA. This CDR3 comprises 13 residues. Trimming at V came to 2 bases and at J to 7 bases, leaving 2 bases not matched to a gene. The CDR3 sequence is CSVELAGVNEQFF. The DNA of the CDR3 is TGCAGCGTTGAACTAGCGGGAGTGAATGAGCAGTTCTTC.

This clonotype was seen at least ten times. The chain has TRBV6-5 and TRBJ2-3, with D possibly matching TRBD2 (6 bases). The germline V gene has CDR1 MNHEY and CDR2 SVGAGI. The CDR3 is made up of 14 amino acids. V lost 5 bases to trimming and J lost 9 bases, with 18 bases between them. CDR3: CASSQGTRAGTQYF. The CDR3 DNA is TGTGCCAGCAGTCAAGGGACGCGCGCGGGAACGCAGTATTTT.

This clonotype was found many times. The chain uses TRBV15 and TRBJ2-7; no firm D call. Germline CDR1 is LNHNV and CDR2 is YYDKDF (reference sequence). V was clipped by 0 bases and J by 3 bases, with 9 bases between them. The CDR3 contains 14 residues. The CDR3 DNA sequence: TGTGCCACCAGCAGAGATAAAGGGTTCTACGAGCAGTACTTC. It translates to CATSRDKGFYEQYF.

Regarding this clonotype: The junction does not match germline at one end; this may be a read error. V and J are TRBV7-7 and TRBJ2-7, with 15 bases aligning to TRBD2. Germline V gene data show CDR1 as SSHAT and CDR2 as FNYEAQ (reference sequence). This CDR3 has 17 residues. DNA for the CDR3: TGTGCTAGCAGCACAGGACTAGCGGGAGGGGAAACCTACGAGCAGTACTTC. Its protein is CASSTGLAGGETYEQYF.

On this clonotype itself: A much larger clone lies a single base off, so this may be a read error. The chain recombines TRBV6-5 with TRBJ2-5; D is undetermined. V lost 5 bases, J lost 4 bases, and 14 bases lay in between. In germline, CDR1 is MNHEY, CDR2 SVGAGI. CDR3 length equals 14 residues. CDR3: CASSHGGRGETQYF. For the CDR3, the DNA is TGTGCCAGCAGTCACGGTGGCCGAGGAGAGACCCAGTACTTC.

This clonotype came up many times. DNA of the CDR3: TGTGCCAGCAGCTTAAGCGCCGTCACAGATACGCAGTATTTT. It encodes CASSLSAVTDTQYF. The V gene is TRBV7-8, the J gene TRBJ2-3; D gene unclear. This CDR3 region has 14 residues. CDR1 and CDR2 from the germline V gene are SGHVS and FQNEAQ. V lost 2 bases and J lost 2, with 8 bases in between.

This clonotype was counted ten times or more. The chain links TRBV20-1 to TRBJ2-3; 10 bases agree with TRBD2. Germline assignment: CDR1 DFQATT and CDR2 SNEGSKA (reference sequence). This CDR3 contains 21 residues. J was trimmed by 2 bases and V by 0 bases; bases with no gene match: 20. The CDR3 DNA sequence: TGCAGTGCTAGAGATGTAGGATTAATGAGCGGGAGGGCTGGGAACACAGATACGCAGTATTTT. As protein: CSARDVGLMSGRAGNTDTQYF.

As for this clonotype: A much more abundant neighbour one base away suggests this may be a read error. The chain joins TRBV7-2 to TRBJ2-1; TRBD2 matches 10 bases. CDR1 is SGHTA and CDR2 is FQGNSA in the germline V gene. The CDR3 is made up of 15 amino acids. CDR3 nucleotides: TGTGCCAGCAGCACCAGGACTAGCGGATACAATGAGCAGCTCTTC. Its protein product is CASSTRTSGYNEQLF.